The rows below give T cell receptor beta chains drawn from one sample of a study of pediatric ulcerative colitis. Assay: immunoSEQ multiplex PCR; the TCRdb copy retains only in-frame clones and omits some. The profile shows about 60,000 clones, about nine tenths of them singletons. The sequenced sample was blood. Receptor source: a boy aged 10-17 years who was a control in a study of pediatric ulcerative colitis. The CDR3 runs from the conserved cysteine through the conserved F or W. The D gene is left open where the match is weak. Expanded clones are given a class, and other clones once, few, many or no size at all.

D	V	size	J	CDR3	DNA
NA	TRBV25-1	NA	TRBJ1-1	CASSATGLQAFF	TGTGCCAGCAGTGCCACGGGACTCCAGGCTTTCTTT
NA	TRBV7-8	NA	TRBJ2-5	CASSLGVDREGETQYF	TGTGCCAGCAGCTTGGGGGTGGACAGGGAGGGAGAGACCCAGTACTTC
TRBD1	TRBV10-3	NA	TRBJ1-6	CAIRDETLQGEDSPLHF	TGTGCCATCAGAGACGAAACCCTTCAGGGGGAGGATTCACCCCTCCACTTT
TRBD1	TRBV11-3	NA	TRBJ2-2	CASSSGTGTTGELFF	TGTGCCAGCAGCTCGGGGACAGGGACGACCGGGGAGCTGTTTTTT
TRBD1	TRBV11-2	few	TRBJ1-1	CASSLDRATEAFF	TGTGCCAGCAGTCTCGACAGGGCCACTGAAGCTTTCTTT
TRBD2	TRBV5-8	once	TRBJ2-2	CASRQAGGGELFF	TGTGCCAGCAGACAAGCGGGAGGCGGGGAGCTGTTTTTT
NA	TRBV9	NA	TRBJ1-6	CASSSLPIGGFISYNSPLHF	TGTGCCAGCAGCTCACTCCCTATTGGCGGCTTCATCTCCTATAATTCACCCCTCCACTTT
NA	TRBV9	NA	TRBJ1-5	CASSVGGGQQPQHF	TGTGCCAGCAGCGTAGGTGGGGGGCAACAGCCCCAGCATTTT
NA	TRBV27	NA	TRBJ2-3	CASSLYPDMYYSTDTQYF	TGTGCCAGCAGTTTATACCCTGACATGTACTATAGCACAGATACGCAGTATTTT
NA	TRBV18	NA	TRBJ2-3	CASGNWGPNDTQYF	TGTGCCAGCGGTAATTGGGGGCCCAATGATACGCAGTATTTT
TRBD1	TRBV2	NA	TRBJ2-2	CASSLGQGGELFF	TGTGCCAGCAGTCTGGGACAGGGCGGGGAGCTGTTTTTT
TRBD1	TRBV6-1	NA	TRBJ2-2	CAIEGQGHTGELFF	TGTGCCATAGAGGGACAGGGTCACACCGGGGAGCTGTTTTTT
TRBD2	TRBV5-4	NA	TRBJ2-7	CASSIPGLAGGEQYF	TGTGCCAGCAGCATCCCCGGACTAGCGGGAGGCGAGCAGTACTTC
NA	TRBV9	NA	TRBJ2-5	CASSVGGGMAETQYF	TGTGCCAGCAGCGTAGGGGGCGGGATGGCGGAGACCCAGTACTTC
TRBD2	TRBV7-9	NA	TRBJ2-5	CASSRPSASAGAAQYF	TGTGCCAGCAGCCGACCTTCGGCTAGCGCGGGAGCGGCCCAGTACTTC
TRBD2	TRBV7-2	NA	TRBJ2-1	CASSLEGTNYNEQFF	TGTGCCAGCAGCCTCGAAGGGACTAACTACAATGAGCAGTTCTTC
NA	TRBV29-1	NA	TRBJ2-6	CSVAGAGVLSGANVLTF	TGCAGCGTCGCTGGGGCAGGGGTCCTCTCTGGGGCCAACGTCCTGACTTTC
NA	TRBV4-3	few	TRBJ1-2	CASSQDYVAFTIGGYTF	TGCGCCAGCAGCCAGGATTACGTGGCTTTCACGATAGGTGGCTACACCTTC
NA	TRBV29-1	NA	TRBJ1-1	CSVAPNTNTEAFF	TGCAGCGTTGCCCCGAATACGAACACTGAAGCTTTCTTT
TRBD2	TRBV2	NA	TRBJ2-1	CASREGTSGSNEQFF	TGTGCCAGCAGGGAAGGGACTAGCGGGAGCAATGAGCAGTTCTTC
TRBD1	TRBV9	NA	TRBJ1-1	CASIPFPDRVTEAFF	TGTGCCAGCATCCCCTTCCCGGACAGGGTTACTGAAGCTTTCTTT
NA	TRBV11-2	NA	TRBJ2-1	CASSLDQANNEQFF	TGTGCCAGCAGCTTAGATCAAGCTAACAATGAGCAGTTCTTC
TRBD2	TRBV4-3	NA	TRBJ2-1	CASSQDRLAGGSYNEQFF	TGCGCCAGCAGCCAAGATCGACTAGCGGGGGGCTCCTACAATGAGCAGTTCTTC
NA	TRBV4-3	NA	TRBJ2-6	CASSQEDRQAGANVLTF	TGCGCCAGCAGCCAAGAAGACAGGCAGGCTGGGGCCAACGTCCTGACTTTC
NA	TRBV27	NA	TRBJ2-7	CASSLSPDSYEQYF	TGTGCCAGCAGTTTATCACCGGATTCCTACGAGCAGTACTTC
NA	TRBV18	NA	TRBJ2-7	CASSPSPFTYEQYF	TGTGCCAGCTCACCCAGTCCCTTCACCTACGAGCAGTACTTC
TRBD1	TRBV6-5	NA	TRBJ1-6	CASSYSQGAGSPLHF	TGTGCCAGCAGTTACTCCCAGGGGGCAGGTTCACCCCTCCACTTT
NA	TRBV2	NA	TRBJ1-2	CASAREPSNYGYTF	TGTGCCAGCGCTAGGGAGCCCTCTAACTATGGCTACACCTTC
NA	TRBV29-1	NA	TRBJ1-2	CSVVGLLNYGYTF	TGCAGCGTTGTGGGACTCCTTAACTATGGCTACACCTTC
NA	TRBV4-1	NA	TRBJ2-2	CASSHFTGPANTGELFF	TGCGCCAGCAGCCATTTTACCGGGCCGGCGAACACCGGGGAGCTGTTTTTT
NA	TRBV25-1	NA	TRBJ2-3	CASSDRSTDTQYF	TGTGCCAGCAGCGACCGGAGCACAGATACGCAGTATTTT
TRBD1	TRBV27	NA	TRBJ1-2	CASGYLGSGQGNYGYTF	TGTGCCAGCGGATACCTTGGTTCGGGACAGGGGAACTATGGCTACACCTTC
TRBD2	TRBV27	NA	TRBJ2-7	CASNQRAGTSGRYYEQYF	TGTGCCAGCAACCAGCGCGCGGGGACTAGCGGGAGATATTACGAGCAGTACTTC
TRBD2	TRBV4-1	few	TRBJ2-2	CASSQGLAGTGELFF	TGCGCCAGCAGCCAGGGACTAGCGGGCACCGGGGAGCTGTTTTTT
NA	TRBV5-1	NA	TRBJ1-5	CASSLGDGDNQPQHF	TGCGCCAGCAGCTTGGGGGATGGGGACAATCAGCCCCAGCATTTT
TRBD2	TRBV9	once	TRBJ2-1	CASSVAGSGIPYNEQFF	TGTGCCAGCAGCGTAGCTGGTAGCGGGATTCCCTACAATGAGCAGTTCTTC
TRBD1	TRBV9	NA	TRBJ1-1	CASSPQTGLRAEAFF	TGTGCCAGCAGCCCCCAGACAGGGCTGCGAGCTGAAGCTTTCTTT
NA	TRBV5-5	NA	TRBJ2-1	CASSLEVGGYNEQFF	TGTGCCAGCAGCTTGGAGGTAGGGGGCTACAATGAGCAGTTCTTC
TRBD1	TRBV4-3	NA	TRBJ1-2	CASSPLLRQGAGGYTF	TGCGCCAGCAGCCCTTTGTTGAGACAGGGGGCTGGTGGCTACACCTTC
NA	TRBV7-7	NA	TRBJ2-3	CASSPGLLTDTQYF	TGTGCTAGCAGCCCAGGGCTGCTCACAGATACGCAGTATTTT
TRBD1	TRBV10-2	NA	TRBJ1-1	CASSHNRGTEAFF	TGCGCCAGCAGCCACAACAGGGGAACTGAAGCTTTCTTT
TRBD1	TRBV11-2	NA	TRBJ1-2	CASSSGTGSGYTF	TGTGCCAGCAGCTCAGGGACAGGGTCTGGCTACACCTTC
TRBD1	TRBV18	NA	TRBJ1-3	CASSRDRGRVNTIYF	TGTGCCAGCTCACGCGACAGGGGACGCGTAAACACCATATATTTT
NA	TRBV28	NA	TRBJ2-1	CASSVSSEQFF	TGTGCCAGCAGCGTTTCGAGTGAGCAGTTCTTC
NA	TRBV7-2	NA	TRBJ2-7	CASSFDRLYEQYF	TGTGCCAGCAGCTTCGACAGGCTCTACGAGCAGTACTTC